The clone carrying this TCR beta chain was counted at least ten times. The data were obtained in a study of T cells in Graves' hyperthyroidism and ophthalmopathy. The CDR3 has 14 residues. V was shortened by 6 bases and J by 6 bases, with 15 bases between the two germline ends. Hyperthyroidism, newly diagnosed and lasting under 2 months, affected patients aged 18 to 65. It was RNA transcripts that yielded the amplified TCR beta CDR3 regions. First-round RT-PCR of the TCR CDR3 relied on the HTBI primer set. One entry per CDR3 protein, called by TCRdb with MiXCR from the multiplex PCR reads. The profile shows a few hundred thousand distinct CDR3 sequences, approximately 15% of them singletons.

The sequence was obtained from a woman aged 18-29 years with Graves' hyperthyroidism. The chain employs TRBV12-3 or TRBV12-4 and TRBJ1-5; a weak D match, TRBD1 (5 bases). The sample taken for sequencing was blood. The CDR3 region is CASRSEGRGQPQHF. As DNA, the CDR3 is TGTGCCAGCAGGTCAGAGGGGCGCGGTCAGCCCCAGCATTTT.